This T cell receptor (beta chain) was captured in a study of response to subunit inactivated influenza vaccine. TCRdb reanalysed the RT-PCR reads using MiXCR and keeps one entry per CDR3 protein. The sample lists about 540,000 distinct CDR3 sequences, roughly 25% occurring once. This clonotype was detected a few times. The CDR3 length is 15 residues. V was trimmed by 4 bases and J by 5 bases, leaving 17 bases between them. In addition, the sample was reused for a study of T cells expressing NK-cell markers. That work contributes: UMIs were included in TCR beta cDNA generated by 5'RACE template switching.

The clonotype originates from a man aged 50-59 years who received an inactivated influenza vaccine. The V and J genes are TRBV12-3 or TRBV12-4 and TRBJ2-5, with D hard to call. This specimen consisted of CD4+ T cells sorted from PBMCs, obtained 11 to 12 days after vaccination. The CDR3 spells CASSSQLKGRETQYF. In DNA form, the CDR3 reads TGTGCCAGCAGTTCCCAGCTGAAGGGCCGGGAGACCCAGTACTTC.